The sample holds a few counts of the clone carrying this T cell receptor (beta chain). Its specificity is unknown. V dropped 6 bases and J dropped 7; count of bases not matched to a gene: 10. This CDR3 is 14 amino acids long. The germline CDR1 and CDR2 sequences are SGHVS and FQNEAQ. This specimen comes from a study of cytomegalovirus exposure and HLA in healthy donors. PCR primers comprised 60 Vbeta and 13 Jbeta primers. Clones were read by immunoSEQ multiplex PCR, and TCRdb kept only the in-frame ones, dropping some. This table has 180,000 or so clones, roughly 82% appearing once. Whole-study findings and limits: Reports credit the classifier with highly specific, highly sensitive diagnosis of cytomegalovirus status. The authors later linked a missense DCLRE1C variant to TCR beta V- and J-gene trimming. Common viral pathogens seemed to be connected with several of the most significant clusters, according to a later analysis.

The sequence came from a man aged 35 to 55 in good health and CMV-seronegative. What was sequenced was PBMCs. The V call is TRBV7-8, the J call TRBJ1-1, with 8 bases lining up with TRBD1. The CDR3 spells CASSRTGQALEAFF. In nucleotides, the CDR3 is TGTGCCAGCAGTCGCACGGGACAGGCCCTTGAAGCTTTCTTT.